The 28 T cell receptor beta chains listed next were all sequenced from one sample in a study of cytomegalovirus exposure and HLA in healthy donors. The primer mix had 60 Vbeta and 13 Jbeta primers. Sequencing used immunoSEQ multiplex PCR; TCRdb keeps in-frame clones, though not all of them. The sample yields 150,000 to 200,000 clones, approximately 79% seen once. The sequencing input was PBMCs. Every receptor here comes from a woman aged 45 to 65 in good health and CMV-seropositive.

The V and J genes are TRBV11-2 and TRBJ2-2; D not resolved. Looked up from germline, CDR1 is SGHAT and CDR2 is FQNNGV. Trimming took 6 bases from V and 3 from J, leaving 5 bases between them. CDR3 length: 12 amino acids. The CDR3 sequence: CASSSYTGELFF. CDR3 DNA sequence: TGTGCCAGCAGTTCTTACACCGGGGAGCTGTTTTTT.

The chain is built from TRBV19 and TRBJ2-1, with 8 bases lining up with TRBD1. V lost 5 bases and J lost 7; bases outside the gene matches: 16. Germline values: CDR1 LNHDA, CDR2 SQIVND (reference sequence). The CDR3 sequence is 17 residues long. The CDR3 here is CASSSTPRQGFRNEQFF. CDR3 sequence (DNA): TGTGCCAGTAGTTCAACCCCCAGACAGGGGTTTAGGAATGAGCAGTTCTTC.

This clone was recorded only once. This chain connects TRBV2 to TRBJ1-6; perhaps TRBD1 as D (6 bases). The CDR3 loop spans 14 amino acids. CDR1 and CDR2 from the germline V gene are SNHLY and FYNNEI. Trimming removed 7 bases at V and 5 bases at J, with 12 bases between. The CDR3 DNA reads TGTGCCAGCACCAGGGACACCAATAATTCACCCCTCCACTTT. This codes for CASTRDTNNSPLHF.

CDR3 in DNA: TGTGCCAGCAGCTCAAGGACAGGGGTTAGGCTAGAAGCCGGGGAGCTGTTTTTT. Translated, it gives CASSSRTGVRLEAGELFF. The chain uses TRBV9 and TRBJ2-2; TRBD1 matches at 9 bases. Germline CDR1 is SGDLS and CDR2 is YYNGEE. The V segment lost 4 bases and the J segment 6 bases; nucleotides outside the gene matches: 16. The CDR3 loop spans 18 amino acids.

The chain combines TRBV9 with TRBJ1-5; D perhaps matches TRBD1 (5 bases). The CDR3 covers 15 residues. Between the trimmed V and J ends, which lost 0 bases and 6 bases, there was a span of 13 bases. Germline assignment: CDR1 SGDLS and CDR2 YYNGEE. Written as DNA, the CDR3 is TGTGCCAGCAGCGTAGGGGGCGTTTCGGGTCAGCCCCAGCATTTT. Amino acid sequence: CASSVGGVSGQPQHF. The whole variable domain, filled in from reference TRBV9 and TRBJ1-5, reads DSGVTQTPKHLITATGQRVTLRCSPRSGDLSVYWYQQSLDQGLQFLIQYYNGEERAKGNILERFSAQQFPDLHSELNLSSLELGDSALYFCASSVGGVSGQPQHFGDGTRLSIL.

This clone was picked up a small number of times. The J gene is TRBJ1-2, the V gene TRBV30, with D unresolved. The germline V and J ends were trimmed by 0 bases and 7 bases, with 6 bases remaining between them. The CDR3 totals 11 residues. The germline gives CDR1 GTSNPN, CDR2 SVGIG (reference sequence). CDR3 in DNA: TGTGCCTGGAGTGTTTTTCGTGGCTACACCTTC. This sequence encodes CAWSVFRGYTF.

The V and J genes are TRBV6-1 and TRBJ1-2; 11 bases align to TRBD1. Germline V gene data show CDR1 as MNHNS and CDR2 as SASEGT. The CDR3 extends over 13 amino acids. V dropped 6 bases and J dropped 6; count of bases not matched to a gene: 3. CDR3 in amino acids: CASRDRGLDGYTF. Here the CDR3 DNA reads TGTGCCAGCAGGGACAGGGGGCTCGATGGCTACACCTTC.

This sequence joins TRBV28 and TRBJ1-1; TRBD1 is a possible D gene (5 bases). In germline, CDR1 is MDHEN, CDR2 SYDVKM. The CDR3 extends over 11 amino acids. Between the trimmed V and J ends, which lost 2 bases and 7 bases, there was a span of 5 bases. The CDR3: CASSLRGEAFF. For the CDR3, the DNA is TGTGCCAGCAGTTTAAGGGGTGAAGCTTTCTTT.

This chain uses TRBV11-2 with TRBJ2-2, with D perhaps matching TRBD2 (5 bases). The germline V gene has CDR1 SGHAT and CDR2 FQNNGV. The CDR3 consists of 16 residues. Deletions cut 5 bases from V and 4 bases from J, with 17 bases between. CDR3 bases: TGTGCCAGCAGCCCGTGGGATAGTCGGGGCACCGGGGAGCTGTTTTTT. It is translated as CASSPWDSRGTGELFF.

The chain is built from TRBV5-1 and TRBJ1-1; D remains ambiguous. This CDR3 spans 14 amino acids. V was shortened by 0 bases and J by 2 bases, with 8 bases between the two germline ends. Germline CDR1 SGHRS, CDR2 YFSETQ. The CDR3 reads CASSLVAGNTEAFF. The CDR3 nucleotides are TGCGCCAGCAGCTTGGTCGCAGGCAACACTGAAGCTTTCTTT.

The chain employs TRBV6-6 and TRBJ2-4; a possible D gene is TRBD1 (6 bases). Germline V gives CDR1 MNHNY, CDR2 SVGAGI (reference sequence). Between the trimmed V and J ends, which lost 3 bases and 13 bases, there was a span of 13 bases. The CDR3 contains 12 residues. CDR3 DNA: TGTGCCAGCAGTTATAGTCAGGGGCACCAGTACTTC. It is translated as CASSYSQGHQYF.

The CDR3 DNA sequence: TGTGCCAGCGGACTGAACCAAGAGACCCAGTACTTC. Residues: CASGLNQETQYF. This sequence joins TRBV2 and TRBJ2-5, with a tentative D call TRBD2 (5 bases). CDR1 is SNHLY, CDR2 FYNNEI, per germline. V was trimmed by 8 bases and J by 0 bases, leaving 7 bases between them. This CDR3 has 12 amino acids.

The chain combines TRBV6-5 with TRBJ2-1, with 13 positions matching TRBD2. The germline CDR1 and CDR2 sequences are MNHEY and SVGAGI. V gave up 10 bases and J gave up 6 bases; unmatched junction bases: 3. The CDR3 sequence is 13 residues long. The DNA of the CDR3 is TGTGCCATTCGGACTAGCGGGAGCAATGAGCAGTTCTTC. Its protein product is CAIRTSGSNEQFF.

The chain uses TRBV28 and TRBJ2-7; maybe TRBD2 (5 bases). The V gene lost 1 base and the J gene lost 3 bases, with 10 bases spanning the gap. Germline V lookup: CDR1 MDHEN, CDR2 SYDVKM. The CDR3 length is 14 residues. CDR3 coding DNA: TGTGCCAGCAGTTTATATCTAGCCGACTACGAGCAGTACTTC. Amino acid sequence: CASSLYLADYEQYF. Full variable domain (remainder filled in from reference TRBV28 and TRBJ2-7): DVKVTQSSRYLVKRTGEKVFLECVQDMDHENMFWYRQDPGLGLRLIYFSYDVKMKEKGDIPEGYSVSREKKERFSLILESASTNQTSMYLCASSLYLADYEQYFGPGTRLTVT.

The chain joins TRBV7-2 to TRBJ2-1; 7 nucleotides agree with TRBD2. The CDR3 covers 13 residues. V was pared by 3 bases and J by 8 bases, with 4 bases of the junction left unmatched. The germline gives CDR1 SGHTA, CDR2 FQGNSA. The CDR3 loop reads CASSFGGSDEQFF. CDR3 sequence (DNA): TGTGCCAGCAGCTTCGGGGGGTCGGATGAGCAGTTCTTC.

A few counts support this clone. The chain links TRBV7-9 to TRBJ2-7; 9 bases are a match to TRBD2. V lost 5 bases, J lost 0 bases, and 8 bases stayed unmatched. Germline-derived CDR1 and CDR2 are SEHNR and FQNEAQ (reference sequence). This CDR3 is 16 amino acids long. CDR3 amino acids: CASSPLAGQTSYEQYF. DNA of the CDR3: TGTGCCAGCAGCCCCCTAGCGGGACAGACCTCCTACGAGCAGTACTTC.

The gene calls are TRBV5-1 and TRBJ1-6; D unclear. The CDR3 length is 15 residues. Trimming removed 0 bases from V and 2 bases from J, with 6 bases in between. Germline V gene sequence: CDR1 SGHRS, CDR2 YFSETQ. The CDR3, as DNA: TGCGCCAGCAGCTTGGAATTCGCCTATAATTCACCCCTCCACTTT. Translated: CASSLEFAYNSPLHF.

This chain links TRBV5-6 with TRBJ2-7, with TRBD2 matching 10 bases. The ends lost 4 bases at V and 0 bases at J; junction bases unmatched: 4. Germline values: CDR1 SGHDT, CDR2 YYEEEE. This CDR3 has 15 residues. CDR3 coding DNA: TGTGCCAGCAGCCGGACTAGCGGACTCTCCTACGAGCAGTACTTC. The encoded protein is CASSRTSGLSYEQYF.

The chain carries TRBV7-9 and TRBJ2-3; 8 bases match TRBD1. The CDR3 consists of 14 residues. V lost 3 bases and J lost 4; bases outside the gene matches: 3. Germline V CDR1 and CDR2: SEHNR, FQNEAQ (reference sequence). The CDR3 DNA follows: TGTGCCAGCAGCTTTGCAGGGGGCTCAGATACGCAGTATTTT. Its protein is CASSFAGGSDTQYF.

This rearrangement joins TRBV27 to TRBJ1-4; possible D gene TRBD1, 6 bases. CDR3 length equals 14 residues. Germline CDR1 reads MNHEY; CDR2 reads SMNVEV (reference sequence). V shed 6 bases and J shed 0 bases, with 8 bases lying between them. Here the CDR3 DNA reads TGTGCCAGCAGGAGGACAGCAACTAATGAAAAACTGTTTTTT. This gives the protein CASRRTATNEKLFF.

V gene TRBV5-1 combines with J gene TRBJ2-5; 8 nucleotides match TRBD1. The CDR3 has 14 amino acids. J gave up 1 base and V 3 bases, and 2 bases lay outside the gene matches. Germline CDR1 and CDR2: SGHRS and YFSETQ. The chain's CDR3 is CASSSGQAQETQYF. CDR3 DNA: TGCGCCAGCAGCTCGGGACAGGCCCAAGAGACCCAGTACTTC.

The chain employs TRBV5-3 and TRBJ2-7, with 12 positions matching TRBD1. TRBV5-3 is classed as an ORF, of uncertain function. The V gene end was trimmed by 4 bases and the J gene end by 3 bases; junction bases not matched to a gene: 8. The CDR3 has 16 residues. The CDR3 here is CARSGSRDRGLYEQYF. The CDR3 DNA reads TGTGCCAGAAGCGGGTCCAGGGACAGGGGGCTCTACGAGCAGTACTTC.

V gene TRBV9 combines with J gene TRBJ2-1, with 12 bases fitting TRBD2. The germline V gene encodes CDR1 SGDLS and CDR2 YYNGEE. V trimming: 6 bases; J trimming: 7 bases; junction bases outside the gene matches: 11. This CDR3 comprises 16 residues. Here the CDR3 DNA reads TGTGCCAGCACCCCAGACGGGCTAGCGGGAGGGAATGAGCAGTTCTTC. Amino acids: CASTPDGLAGGNEQFF.

The chain carries TRBV29-1 and TRBJ2-3; 7 nucleotides match TRBD1. V was clipped by 4 bases and J by 6 bases; unmatched bases: 4. Per germline, CDR1 SQVTM and CDR2 ANQGSEA. The length of the CDR3 is 12 residues. CDR3 nucleotide sequence: TGCAGCGTTGCCCCGGGACAGGATACGCAGTATTTT. Its protein product is CSVAPGQDTQYF.

V is TRBV10-2 and J is TRBJ2-7; 9 bases map to TRBD2. The CDR3 is made up of 18 amino acids. With 11 bases clipped from V and 0 bases from J, the junction kept 20 bases outside the gene matches. Germline CDR1 WSHSY, CDR2 SAAADI. The CDR3 region is CAVLVSGSPYRSSYEQYF. The CDR3 nucleotides read TGCGCCGTCCTAGTTAGCGGGAGCCCTTACAGGAGCTCCTACGAGCAGTACTTC.

The genes are TRBV6-6 and TRBJ1-1; D gene uncertain. The V gene's germline CDR1 is MNHNY and CDR2 SVGAGI (reference sequence). The CDR3 is made up of 13 amino acids. V was trimmed by 6 bases and J by 2 bases, leaving 10 bases between them. The CDR3 reads CASSTSVNTEAFF. CDR3 DNA: TGTGCCAGCAGCACGTCAGTTAACACTGAAGCTTTCTTT.

The rearrangement uses TRBV28 and TRBJ2-1; 11 bases match TRBD2. Looked up from germline, CDR1 is MDHEN and CDR2 is SYDVKM. The CDR3 runs 14 residues. V was clipped by 10 bases and J by 7 bases; unmatched bases: 9. The CDR3 protein is CATFLAGGMNEQFF. DNA of the CDR3: TGTGCCACCTTTTTAGCGGGAGGGATGAATGAGCAGTTCTTC.

Turning to this clone: A read error may account for a junction end that differs from germline. The gene calls are TRBV7-2 and TRBJ1-1; weak D call: TRBD1 (5 bases). The CDR3 contains 13 residues. CDR1 is SGHTA and CDR2 is FQGNSA in the germline V gene. The CDR3 bases are TGTGCCAGCAGACAGGATGCGAACGCTGAAGCTTTCTTT. Translation: CASRQDANAEAFF.